The rows below give T cell receptor beta chains drawn from one sample of a study of identical twins. TCRdb re-derived calls from the 5' RACE reads in MiXCR, one entry per CDR3 protein. The sample has 1.5 million to 2 million distinct CDR3 sequences, under 35% seen once; the top ten hold about 0.3%. Sequenced input: cord blood. The receptors were gathered from a newborn girl in good health. Each CDR3 is given with its conserved first and last residue. Fields, in order: CDR3 protein, V gene, J gene.

cdr3_aa: CASSFVGKRFDHEQFF
v_call: TRBV5-1
j_call: TRBJ2-1

cdr3_aa: CASSPTGVNYGYTF
v_call: TRBV27
j_call: TRBJ1-2

cdr3_aa: CSVERDRGDGYTF
v_call: TRBV29-1
j_call: TRBJ1-2

cdr3_aa: CSARPTIGGPYEQYF
v_call: TRBV20-1
j_call: TRBJ2-7

cdr3_aa: CASGQTGLYGYTF
v_call: TRBV3-1
j_call: TRBJ1-2

cdr3_aa: CATGRQDYGYTF
v_call: TRBV15
j_call: TRBJ1-2

cdr3_aa: CASSLWSTSGTDTQYF
v_call: TRBV5-1
j_call: TRBJ2-3

cdr3_aa: CASRWGAGYGYTF
v_call: TRBV5-1
j_call: TRBJ1-2

cdr3_aa: CASSSDSGLSEQYF
v_call: TRBV5-1
j_call: -

cdr3_aa: CASSLSPAGGGTDTQYF
v_call: TRBV7-8
j_call: TRBJ2-3

cdr3_aa: CASSLTGQATQPQHF
v_call: TRBV11-2
j_call: TRBJ1-5

cdr3_aa: CAISAQRDGYTF
v_call: TRBV10-3
j_call: TRBJ1-2

cdr3_aa: CASSRLPLAISTDTQYF
v_call: TRBV4-1
j_call: TRBJ2-3

cdr3_aa: CASSPIQGSDYNEQFF
v_call: TRBV18
j_call: TRBJ2-1

cdr3_aa: CASSEGTSGVNEQFF
v_call: TRBV10-2
j_call: TRBJ2-1

cdr3_aa: CASSQARQGSYEQYF
v_call: TRBV4-2
j_call: TRBJ2-7

cdr3_aa: CASRSGTNNEQYF
v_call: TRBV11-2
j_call: TRBJ2-7

cdr3_aa: CSAYGVEPTYEQYF
v_call: TRBV20-1
j_call: TRBJ2-7

cdr3_aa: CASSQDLARGEKLFF
v_call: TRBV3-1
j_call: TRBJ1-4

cdr3_aa: CASSQEMGGDTGNYGYTF
v_call: TRBV3-1
j_call: TRBJ1-2

cdr3_aa: CASSQGAGTDTQYF
v_call: TRBV3-1
j_call: TRBJ2-3

cdr3_aa: CATSGLAGGEQFF
v_call: TRBV14
j_call: TRBJ2-1

cdr3_aa: CASSFPGHNTQYF
v_call: TRBV7-9
j_call: TRBJ2-3

cdr3_aa: CASSQDERRSSYEQYF
v_call: TRBV4-2
j_call: TRBJ2-7

cdr3_aa: CASEARVGTDTQYF
v_call: TRBV9
j_call: TRBJ2-3

cdr3_aa: CASSQDLGLVETQYF
v_call: TRBV14
j_call: TRBJ2-5

cdr3_aa: CASSLDRGSYKAFF
v_call: TRBV7-2
j_call: TRBJ1-1

cdr3_aa: CASSLRVGGGSSYEQYF
v_call: TRBV12-3/TRBV12-4
j_call: TRBJ2-7

cdr3_aa: CASSFGTRPGTDTQYF
v_call: TRBV27
j_call: TRBJ2-3

cdr3_aa: CASKQNMNTEAFF
v_call: TRBV25-1
j_call: TRBJ1-1

cdr3_aa: CSARDRGPLRLLYNEQFF
v_call: TRBV20-1
j_call: TRBJ2-1

cdr3_aa: CASSPFLIAGARDTQYF
v_call: TRBV12-3/TRBV12-4
j_call: TRBJ2-3

cdr3_aa: CASSLFGSASASEETQYF
v_call: TRBV5-6
j_call: TRBJ2-5

cdr3_aa: CASSVQGPSNYGYTF
v_call: TRBV5-1
j_call: TRBJ1-2

cdr3_aa: CASSFLVSGLQYF
v_call: TRBV5-6
j_call: TRBJ2-5

cdr3_aa: CSVVDRQNQPQHF
v_call: TRBV29-1
j_call: TRBJ1-5

cdr3_aa: CSAPDRLLYNSPLHF
v_call: TRBV20-1
j_call: TRBJ1-6

cdr3_aa: CASSDPRLGVNEQYF
v_call: TRBV25-1
j_call: TRBJ2-7

cdr3_aa: CASSEPDRNTGELFF
v_call: TRBV25-1
j_call: TRBJ2-2

cdr3_aa: CSASTLVGTGELFF
v_call: TRBV20-1
j_call: TRBJ2-2

cdr3_aa: CSASIYRGRRETQYF
v_call: TRBV20-1
j_call: TRBJ2-5

cdr3_aa: CSARRTGHSGANVLTF
v_call: TRBV20-1
j_call: TRBJ2-6

cdr3_aa: CASSRDKQETQYF
v_call: TRBV5-1
j_call: TRBJ2-5

cdr3_aa: CASSRSGGKNIQYF
v_call: TRBV21-1
j_call: TRBJ2-4

cdr3_aa: CASSQYGRRSGNTIYF
v_call: TRBV3-1
j_call: TRBJ1-3

cdr3_aa: CSAREQDYGYTF
v_call: TRBV20-1
j_call: TRBJ1-2

cdr3_aa: CASSEYGKADPKTQYF
v_call: TRBV6-1
j_call: TRBJ2-5

cdr3_aa: CASSLNLPDTQYF
v_call: TRBV12-3/TRBV12-4
j_call: TRBJ2-3

cdr3_aa: CASRKGPTEYF
v_call: TRBV2
j_call: TRBJ2-3

cdr3_aa: CASWDRDYGYTF
v_call: TRBV6-6
j_call: TRBJ1-2